Reported below is one T cell receptor (beta chain). Germline CDR1 SGHTA, CDR2 FQGNSA. This CDR3 contains 17 residues. Trimming took 2 bases from V and 2 from J; bases not matched to a gene: 12. Using immunoSEQ multiplex PCR, the repertoire was profiled, and TCRdb retains in-frame clones only, with some absent. The sample has some 60,000 clones; 90% are singletons. These data are taken from a study of T cell changes during pregnancy in multiple sclerosis. V is TRBV7-2 and J is TRBJ2-7, with TRBD1 matching over 7 bases. The input for sequencing was peripheral blood, taken in the first trimester of pregnancy. This TCR derives from a female donor in good health, enrolled as a control in a pregnancy study. CDR3 protein: CASSLNRGGANTYEQYF. For the CDR3, the DNA is TGTGCCAGCAGCTTAAACCGAGGGGGCGCCAACACCTACGAGCAGTACTTC.